The sequence of this T cell receptor beta chain was determined in a study of naive and memory T cell subsets. The beta constant-region primer was an equimolar mix of two oligonucleotides covering TRBC1 and TRBC2. MiXCR, applied by TCRdb to the UMI-ligation and nested PCR reads, yields one record per CDR3 protein. The sample consists of approximately 140,000 distinct CDR3 sequences, around 15% of them appearing once. The germline gives CDR1 SQVTM, CDR2 ANQGSEA. Trimming cost V 4 bases and J 3 bases; bases outside gene matches: 14. This CDR3 comprises 16 residues. The specimen sequenced was naive CD4+ T cells from blood. The chain carries TRBV29-1 and TRBJ1-1; the match to TRBD1 covers 7 bases. The clonotype was recovered from a human donor in good health. The CDR3 protein is CSVVVTGRTRDTEAFF. The CDR3 coding sequence is TGCAGCGTTGTGGTGACAGGGAGGACCCGCGACACTGAAGCTTTCTTT.